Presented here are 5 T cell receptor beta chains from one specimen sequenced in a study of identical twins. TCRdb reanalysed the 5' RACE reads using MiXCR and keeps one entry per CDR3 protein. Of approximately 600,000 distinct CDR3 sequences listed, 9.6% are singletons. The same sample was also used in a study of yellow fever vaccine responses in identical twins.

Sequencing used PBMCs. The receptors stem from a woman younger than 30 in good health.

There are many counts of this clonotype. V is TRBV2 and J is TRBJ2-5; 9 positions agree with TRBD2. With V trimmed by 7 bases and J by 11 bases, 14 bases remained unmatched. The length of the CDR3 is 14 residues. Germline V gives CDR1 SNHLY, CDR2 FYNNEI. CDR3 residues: CASIALNSGGGQYF. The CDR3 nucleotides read TGTGCCAGCATAGCATTGAATAGCGGGGGAGGGCAGTACTTC.

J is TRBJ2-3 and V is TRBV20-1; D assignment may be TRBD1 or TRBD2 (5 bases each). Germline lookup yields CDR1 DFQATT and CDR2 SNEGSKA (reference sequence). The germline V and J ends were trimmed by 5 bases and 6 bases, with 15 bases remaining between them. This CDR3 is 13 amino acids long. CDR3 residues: CSAFRDPGDTQYF. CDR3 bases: TGCAGTGCTTTCCGGGACCCTGGGGATACGCAGTATTTT.

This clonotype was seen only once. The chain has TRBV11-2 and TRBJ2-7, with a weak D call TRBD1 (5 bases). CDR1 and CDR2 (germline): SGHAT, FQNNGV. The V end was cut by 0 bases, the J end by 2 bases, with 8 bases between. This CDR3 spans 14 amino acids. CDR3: CASSLEGVAYEQYF. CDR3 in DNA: TGTGCCAGCAGCTTAGAAGGGGTAGCCTACGAGCAGTACTTC.

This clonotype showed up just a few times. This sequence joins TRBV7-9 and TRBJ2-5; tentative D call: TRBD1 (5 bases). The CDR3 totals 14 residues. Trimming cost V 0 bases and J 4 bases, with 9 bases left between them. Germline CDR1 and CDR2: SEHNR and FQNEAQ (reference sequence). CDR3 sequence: CASSLAGALETQYF. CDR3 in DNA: TGTGCCAGCAGCTTAGCTGGGGCGCTAGAGACCCAGTACTTC.

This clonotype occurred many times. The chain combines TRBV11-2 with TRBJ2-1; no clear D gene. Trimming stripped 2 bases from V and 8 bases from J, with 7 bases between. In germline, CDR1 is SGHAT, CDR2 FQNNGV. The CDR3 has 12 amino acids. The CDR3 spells CASSLNTDEQFF. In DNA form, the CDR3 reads TGTGCCAGCAGCTTAAACACGGATGAGCAGTTCTTC. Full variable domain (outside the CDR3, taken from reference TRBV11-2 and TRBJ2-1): EAGVAQSPRYKIIEKRQSVAFWCNPISGHATLYWYQQILGQGPKLLIQFQNNGVVDDSQLPKDRFSAERLKGVDSTLKIQPAKLEDSAVYLCASSLNTDEQFFGPGTRLTVL.